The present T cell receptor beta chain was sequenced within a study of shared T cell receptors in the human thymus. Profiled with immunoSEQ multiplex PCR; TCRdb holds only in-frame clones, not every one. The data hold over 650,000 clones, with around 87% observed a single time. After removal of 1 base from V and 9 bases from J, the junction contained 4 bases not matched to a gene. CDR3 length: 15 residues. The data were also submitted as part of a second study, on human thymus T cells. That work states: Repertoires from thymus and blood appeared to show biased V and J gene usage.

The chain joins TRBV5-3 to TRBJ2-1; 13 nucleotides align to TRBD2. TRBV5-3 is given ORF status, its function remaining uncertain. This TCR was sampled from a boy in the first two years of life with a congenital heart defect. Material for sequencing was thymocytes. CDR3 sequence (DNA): TGTGCCAGAAGCTTGTTACTAGCGGGAGGGCCTGAGCAGTTCTTC. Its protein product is CARSLLLAGGPEQFF.